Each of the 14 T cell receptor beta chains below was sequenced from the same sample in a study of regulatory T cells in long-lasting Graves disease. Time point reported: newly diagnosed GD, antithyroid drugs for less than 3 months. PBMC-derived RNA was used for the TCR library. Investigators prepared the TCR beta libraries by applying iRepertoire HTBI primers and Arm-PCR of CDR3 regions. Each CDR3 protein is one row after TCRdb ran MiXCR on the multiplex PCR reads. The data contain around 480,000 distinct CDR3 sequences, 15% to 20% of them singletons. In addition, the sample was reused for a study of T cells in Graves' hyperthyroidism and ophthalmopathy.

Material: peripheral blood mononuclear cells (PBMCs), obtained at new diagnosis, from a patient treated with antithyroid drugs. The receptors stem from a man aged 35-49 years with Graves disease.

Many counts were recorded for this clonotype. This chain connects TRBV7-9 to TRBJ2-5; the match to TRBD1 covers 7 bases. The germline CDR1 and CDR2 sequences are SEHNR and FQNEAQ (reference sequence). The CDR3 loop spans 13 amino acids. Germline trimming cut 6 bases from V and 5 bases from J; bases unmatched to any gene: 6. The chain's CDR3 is CASRLQGVETQYF. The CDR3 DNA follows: TGTGCCAGCAGACTCCAGGGGGTGGAGACCCAGTACTTC.

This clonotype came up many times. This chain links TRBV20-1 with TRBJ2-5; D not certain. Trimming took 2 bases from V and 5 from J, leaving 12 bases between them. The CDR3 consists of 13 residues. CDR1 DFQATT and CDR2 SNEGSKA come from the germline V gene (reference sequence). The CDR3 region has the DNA TGCAGTGCTAGACAGGTGCGGCGGGAGACCCAGTACTTC. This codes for CSARQVRRETQYF.

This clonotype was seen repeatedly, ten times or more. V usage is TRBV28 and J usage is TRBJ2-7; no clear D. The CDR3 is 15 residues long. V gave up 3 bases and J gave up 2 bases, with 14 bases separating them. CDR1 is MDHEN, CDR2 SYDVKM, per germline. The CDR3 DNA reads TGTGCCAGCAGTTTTGTCGACGTGGGTGCCTACGAGCAGTACTTC. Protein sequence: CASSFVDVGAYEQYF.

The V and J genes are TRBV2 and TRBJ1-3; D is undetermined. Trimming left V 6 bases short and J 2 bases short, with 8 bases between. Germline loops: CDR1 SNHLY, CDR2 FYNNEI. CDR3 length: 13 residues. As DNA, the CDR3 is TGTGCCAGCAGAGCCAACCCTGGAAACACCATATATTTT. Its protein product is CASRANPGNTIYF.

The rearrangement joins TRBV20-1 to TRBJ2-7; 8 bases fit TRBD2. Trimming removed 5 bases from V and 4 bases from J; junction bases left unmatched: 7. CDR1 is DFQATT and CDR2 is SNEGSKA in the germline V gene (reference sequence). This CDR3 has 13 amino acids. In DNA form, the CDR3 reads TGCAGTGCTGAAGCGGGAGAAGGGTACGAGCAGTACTTC. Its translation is CSAEAGEGYEQYF.

The DNA for the CDR3 is TGTGCCAGCAGTTTAACGTTGTTGGGGCAGAACTATGGCTACACCTTC. Translating it yields CASSLTLLGQNYGYTF. The chain has TRBV27 and TRBJ1-2, with D tentatively TRBD1 (5 bases). Deletions cut 2 bases from V and 2 bases from J, with 15 bases between. Germline assignment: CDR1 MNHEY and CDR2 SMNVEV (reference sequence). The length of the CDR3 is 16 residues.

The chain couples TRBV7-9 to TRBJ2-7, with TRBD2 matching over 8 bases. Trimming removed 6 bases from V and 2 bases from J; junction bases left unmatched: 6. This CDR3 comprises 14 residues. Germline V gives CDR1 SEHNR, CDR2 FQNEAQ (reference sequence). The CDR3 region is CASRESGSAYEQYF. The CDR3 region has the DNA TGTGCCAGCAGGGAAAGCGGGAGCGCCTACGAGCAGTACTTC.

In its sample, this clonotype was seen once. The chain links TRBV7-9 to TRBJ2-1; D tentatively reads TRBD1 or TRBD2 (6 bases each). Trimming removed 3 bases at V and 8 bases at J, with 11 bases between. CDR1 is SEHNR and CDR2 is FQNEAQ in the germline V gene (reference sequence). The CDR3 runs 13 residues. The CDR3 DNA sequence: TGTGCCAGCAGCTTGGAGGGGGGCGATGAGCAGTTCTTC. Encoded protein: CASSLEGGDEQFF.

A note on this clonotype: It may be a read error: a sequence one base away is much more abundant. The CDR3 sequence: CASSPRAWEAFF. The CDR3 coding sequence is TGTGCCAGCTCACCACGTGCATGGGAAGCTTTCTTT. V gene TRBV18 combines with J gene TRBJ1-1; D ambiguous. Per the germline V gene, CDR1 is KGHSH and CDR2 is LQKENI. The CDR3 consists of 12 residues. The ends were cut back, 1 base at V and 8 bases at J, with 8 bases in the middle.

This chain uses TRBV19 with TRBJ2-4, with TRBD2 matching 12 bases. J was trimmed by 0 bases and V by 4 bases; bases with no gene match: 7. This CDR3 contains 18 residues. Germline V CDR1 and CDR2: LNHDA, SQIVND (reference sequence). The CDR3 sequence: CASSTRLAGDLAKNIQYF. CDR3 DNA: TGTGCCAGTAGTACCCGACTAGCGGGAGATTTAGCCAAAAACATTCAGTACTTC.

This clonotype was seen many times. In DNA form, the CDR3 reads TGTGCCAGCAGTTTGGCCCGGGCCAATCAGCCCCAGCATTTT. Translation: CASSLARANQPQHF. The V and J genes are TRBV12-3 or TRBV12-4 and TRBJ1-5, with D unresolved. The V gene lost 3 bases and the J gene lost 3 bases, with 9 bases spanning the gap. The CDR3 contains 14 residues.

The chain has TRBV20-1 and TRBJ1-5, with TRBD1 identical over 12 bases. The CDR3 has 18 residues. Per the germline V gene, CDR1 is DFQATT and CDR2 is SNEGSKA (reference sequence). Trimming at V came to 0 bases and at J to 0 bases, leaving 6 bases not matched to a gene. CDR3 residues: CSAREGTGGVYSNQPQHF. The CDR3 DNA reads TGCAGTGCTAGAGAGGGGACAGGGGGCGTTTATAGCAATCAGCCCCAGCATTTT.

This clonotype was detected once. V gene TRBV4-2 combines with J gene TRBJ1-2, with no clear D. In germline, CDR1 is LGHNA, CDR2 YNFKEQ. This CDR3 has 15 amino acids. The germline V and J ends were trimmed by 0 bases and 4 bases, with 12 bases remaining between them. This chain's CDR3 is CASSQDPIGPYGYTF. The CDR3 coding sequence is TGTGCCAGCAGCCAAGATCCAATCGGGCCCTATGGCTACACCTTC.

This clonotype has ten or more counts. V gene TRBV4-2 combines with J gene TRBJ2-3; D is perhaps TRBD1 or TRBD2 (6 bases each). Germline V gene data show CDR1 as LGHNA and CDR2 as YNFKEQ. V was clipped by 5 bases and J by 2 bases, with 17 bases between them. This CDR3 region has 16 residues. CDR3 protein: CASSSQGGLLTDTQYF. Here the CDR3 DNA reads TGTGCCAGCAGCTCCCAAGGGGGGCTACTCACAGATACGCAGTATTTT.